The entry below describes one TCR beta chain. The CDR3 has 15 residues. CDR1 is SNHLY and CDR2 is FYNNEI in the germline V gene. J gave up 6 bases and V 5 bases, and 8 bases lay outside the gene matches. Profiled with immunoSEQ multiplex PCR; TCRdb holds only in-frame clones, not every one. This table holds approximately 300,000 clones, approximately 92% found once. These data come from a study of blood T cell repertoires in COVID-19. Study overall: The cDNA or gDNA used as material had been derived from T cells, B-cell-depleted T cells, or PBMCs.

The chain combines TRBV2 with TRBJ2-2; 8 positions match TRBD2. This clonotype originated in a woman aged 25 to 39 with COVID-19, enrolled during active disease. Input material: peripheral blood. DNA of the CDR3: TGTGCCAGCAGTCCGCGGGGACTAGGGGCCGGGGAGCTGTTTTTT. Translating gives CASSPRGLGAGELFF. The complete variable domain, with remaining parts taken from reference TRBV2 and TRBJ2-2, reads EPEVTQTPSHQVTQMGQEVILRCVPISNHLYFYWYRQILGQKVEFLVSFYNNEISEKSEIFDDQFSVERPDGSNFTLKIRSTKLEDSAMYFCASSPRGLGAGELFFGEGSRLTVL.